These 8 T cell receptor beta chains originate from one sample sequenced in a study of shared clonotypes between healthy human individuals. Clones were read by immunoSEQ multiplex PCR, and TCRdb kept only the in-frame ones, dropping some. The table has 2 million to 2.5 million clones, under 95% seen once. The specimen was naive CD4+ T cells from PBMCs. Regarding subset: CD45RA+ positively selected. The receptors here all came from a man aged 18 to 30 in good health. Some clones in this sample may be carry-over from other donors' samples.

Of note for this clone: Within the sample, other DNA sequences also encode this same CDR3. The chain combines TRBV4-2 with TRBJ2-7; 14 bases align to TRBD2. Trimming took 3 bases from V and 0 from J; bases not matched to a gene: 4. This CDR3 has 17 amino acids. Germline V gene data show CDR1 as LGHNA and CDR2 as YNFKEQ. CDR3 amino acids: CASSQRLAGGISYEQYF. Written as DNA, the CDR3 is TGTGCCAGCAGCCAGAGACTAGCGGGAGGGATCTCCTACGAGCAGTACTTC.

CDR3 nucleotides: TGTGCCAGCAATACAATACAGGGGGGCTACAATGAGCAGTTCTTC. Encoded protein: CASNTIQGGYNEQFF. The chain has TRBV28 and TRBJ2-1, with 8 bases that match TRBD1. Germline V lookup: CDR1 MDHEN, CDR2 SYDVKM. The junction had 8 bases not matched to a gene; V was cut back by 7 bases and J by 3 bases. The CDR3 length is 15 residues.

CDR3 nucleotide sequence: TGTGCCAGCAGCTTAGGTCTCTTGTCGGGAGCGGCCGGGGAGCTGTTTTTT. Amino acids: CASSLGLLSGAAGELFF. The chain carries TRBV11-2 and TRBJ2-2; TRBD2 is a possible D gene (6 bases). Germline lookup yields CDR1 SGHAT and CDR2 FQNNGV. This CDR3 contains 17 residues. V shed 1 base and J shed 6 bases, with 18 bases lying between them.

The chain uses TRBV7-3 and TRBJ1-1; TRBD1 is a possible D gene (5 bases). CDR1 is SGHTA, CDR2 FQGTGA, per germline. V shed 4 bases and J shed 5 bases, with 11 bases lying between them. The CDR3 is 13 amino acids. CDR3 residues: CASSSDTGTEAFF. In DNA form, the CDR3 reads TGTGCCAGCAGCTCGGACACGGGGACTGAAGCTTTCTTT.

This chain joins TRBV4-1 and TRBJ1-1; D not certain. V lost 1 base and J 10 bases, leaving 19 bases between the germline ends. The germline gives CDR1 MGHRA, CDR2 YSYEKL. This CDR3 spans 15 amino acids. The CDR3 sequence: CASSQVFPRLDGAFF. The CDR3 coding sequence is TGCGCCAGCAGCCAAGTCTTTCCAAGACTTGATGGAGCTTTCTTT.

The chain combines TRBV27 with TRBJ2-5, with D possibly matching TRBD1 (5 bases). The CDR3 runs to 17 residues. Germline CDR1 is MNHEY and CDR2 is SMNVEV (reference sequence). V was pared by 5 bases and J by 5 bases, with 24 bases between. As DNA, the CDR3 is TGTGCCAGCAGTACCCGAGGCAGGGTAGTTGATATGGAGACCCAGTACTTC. Its translation is CASSTRGRVVDMETQYF.

The chain carries TRBV11-2 and TRBJ2-1, with 8 bases that match TRBD2. Germline-derived CDR1 and CDR2 are SGHAT and FQNNGV. V gave up 4 bases and J gave up 9 bases; unmatched junction bases: 8. This CDR3 contains 14 residues. The CDR3 sequence is CASSYYSGRVEQFF. CDR3 nucleotide sequence: TGTGCCAGCAGCTACTACAGCGGGAGAGTTGAGCAGTTCTTC.

The CDR3 nucleotides read TGCGCCAGCAGCTCGGGACTAGCGGTAACCTACAATGAGCAGTTCTTC. Its translation: CASSSGLAVTYNEQFF. The chain employs TRBV5-1 and TRBJ2-1; 11 nucleotides line up with TRBD2. The CDR3 length is 16 residues. Germline V gene sequence: CDR1 SGHRS, CDR2 YFSETQ. The V and J ends lost 3 bases and 2 bases, in that order; junction bases with no gene match: 4.